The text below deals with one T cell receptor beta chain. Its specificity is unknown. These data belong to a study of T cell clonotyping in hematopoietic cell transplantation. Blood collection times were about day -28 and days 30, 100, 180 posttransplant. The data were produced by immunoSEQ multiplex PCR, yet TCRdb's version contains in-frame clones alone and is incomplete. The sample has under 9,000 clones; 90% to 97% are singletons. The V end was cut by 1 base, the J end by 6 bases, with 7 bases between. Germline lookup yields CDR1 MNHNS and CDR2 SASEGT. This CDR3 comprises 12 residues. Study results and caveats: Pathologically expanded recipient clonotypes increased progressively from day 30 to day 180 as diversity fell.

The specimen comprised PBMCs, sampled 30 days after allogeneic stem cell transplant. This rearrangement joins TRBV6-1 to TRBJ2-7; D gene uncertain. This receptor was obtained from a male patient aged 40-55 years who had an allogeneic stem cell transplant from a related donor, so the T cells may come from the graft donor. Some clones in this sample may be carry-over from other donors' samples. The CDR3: CASSEVGGEQYF. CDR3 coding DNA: TGTGCCAGCAGTGAAGTGGGCGGCGAGCAGTACTTC.